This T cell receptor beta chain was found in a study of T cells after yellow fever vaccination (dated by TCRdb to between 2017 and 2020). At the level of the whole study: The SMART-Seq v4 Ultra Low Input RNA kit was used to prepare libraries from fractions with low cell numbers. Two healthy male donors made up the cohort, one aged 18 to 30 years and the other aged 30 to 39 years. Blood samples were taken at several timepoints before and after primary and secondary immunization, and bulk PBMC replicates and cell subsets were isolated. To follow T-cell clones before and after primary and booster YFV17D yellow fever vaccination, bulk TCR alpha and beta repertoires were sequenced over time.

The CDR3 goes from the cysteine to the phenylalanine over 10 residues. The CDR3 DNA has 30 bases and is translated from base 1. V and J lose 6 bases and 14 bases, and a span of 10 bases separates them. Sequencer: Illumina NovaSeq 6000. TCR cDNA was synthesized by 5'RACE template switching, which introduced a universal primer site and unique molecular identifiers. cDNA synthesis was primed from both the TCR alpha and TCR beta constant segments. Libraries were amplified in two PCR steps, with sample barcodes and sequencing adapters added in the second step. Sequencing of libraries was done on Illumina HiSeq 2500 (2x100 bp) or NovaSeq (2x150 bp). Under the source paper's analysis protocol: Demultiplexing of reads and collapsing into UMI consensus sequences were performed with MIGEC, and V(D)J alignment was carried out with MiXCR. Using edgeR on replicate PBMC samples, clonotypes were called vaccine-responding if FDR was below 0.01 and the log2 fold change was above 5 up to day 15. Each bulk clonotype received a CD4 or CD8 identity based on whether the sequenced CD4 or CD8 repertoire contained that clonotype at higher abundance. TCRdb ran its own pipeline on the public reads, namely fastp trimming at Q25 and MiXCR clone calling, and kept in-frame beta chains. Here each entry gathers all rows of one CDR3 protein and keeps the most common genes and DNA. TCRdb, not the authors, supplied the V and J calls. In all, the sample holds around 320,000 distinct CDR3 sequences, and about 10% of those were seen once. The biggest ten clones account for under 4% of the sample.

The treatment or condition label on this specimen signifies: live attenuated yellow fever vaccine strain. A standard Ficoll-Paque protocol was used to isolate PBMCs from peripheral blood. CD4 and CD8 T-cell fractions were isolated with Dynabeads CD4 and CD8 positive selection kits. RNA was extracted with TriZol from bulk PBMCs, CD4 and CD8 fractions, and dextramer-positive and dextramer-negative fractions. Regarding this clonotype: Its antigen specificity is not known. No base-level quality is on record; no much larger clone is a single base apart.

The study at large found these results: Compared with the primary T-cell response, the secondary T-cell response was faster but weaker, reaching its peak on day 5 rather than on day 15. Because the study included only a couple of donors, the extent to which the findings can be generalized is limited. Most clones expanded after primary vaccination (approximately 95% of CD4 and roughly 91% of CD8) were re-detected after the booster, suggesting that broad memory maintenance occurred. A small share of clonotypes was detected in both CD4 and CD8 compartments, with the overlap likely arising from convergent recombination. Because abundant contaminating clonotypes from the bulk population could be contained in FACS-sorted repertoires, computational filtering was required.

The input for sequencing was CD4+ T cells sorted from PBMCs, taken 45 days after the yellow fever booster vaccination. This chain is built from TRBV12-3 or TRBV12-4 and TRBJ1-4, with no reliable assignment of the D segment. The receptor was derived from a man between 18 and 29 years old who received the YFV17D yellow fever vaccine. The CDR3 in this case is CASSRKVLFF. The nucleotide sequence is TGTGCCAGCAGCCGCAAGGTCCTGTTTTTT.